Following are 13 T cell receptor beta chains from one sample sequenced in a study of early T cells in non-severe SARS-CoV-2 infection. TCRdb independently ran MiXCR on the 5' RACE reads; one entry per CDR3 protein. The sample lists about 81,000 distinct CDR3 sequences, 11% to 15% occurring once. The source material was whole blood. Receptor source: an adult who was a healthcare worker with PCR-confirmed SARS-CoV-2 infection or an uninfected control (not recorded which).

V is TRBV6-1 and J is TRBJ1-2; 9 nucleotides match TRBD1. Germline V gives CDR1 MNHNS, CDR2 SASEGT. CDR3 size: 15 residues. J gave up 3 bases and V 5 bases, and 7 bases lay outside the gene matches. The DNA of the CDR3 is TGTGCCAGCAGTACAGGACAGGGGAGACACTATGGCTACACCTTC. Its protein is CASSTGQGRHYGYTF.

CDR3 DNA sequence: TGCAGCGTACGAGGAGTTTGGGAGACCCAGTACTTC. It is translated as CSVRGVWETQYF. V and J are TRBV29-1 and TRBJ2-5; D is unresolved. From germline, CDR1 is SQVTM and CDR2 ANQGSEA. The CDR3 has 12 amino acids. Trimming took 6 bases from V and 5 from J, leaving 13 bases between them. Together with reference TRBV29-1 and TRBJ2-5, the CDR3 gives the full variable domain: SAVISQKPSRDICQRGTSLTIQCQVDSQVTMMFWYRQQPGQSLTLIATANQGSEATYESGFVIDKFPISRPNLTFSTLTVSNMSPEDSSIYLCSVRGVWETQYFGPGTRLLVL.

This clonotype showed up many times. The V call is TRBV3-1, the J call TRBJ2-1; D is perhaps TRBD2 (6 bases). V was shortened by 3 bases and J by 8 bases, with 14 bases between the two germline ends. CDR3 length equals 14 residues. CDR1 is LGHDT and CDR2 is YNNKEL in the germline V gene (reference sequence). CDR3 loop: CASSHEDYLHEQFF. Written as DNA, the CDR3 is TGTGCCAGCAGCCACGAGGACTACCTTCATGAGCAGTTCTTC.

This clonotype appeared a few times. The V gene is TRBV9, the J gene TRBJ2-5; D is possibly TRBD1 or TRBD2 (6 bases each). The CDR3 length is 14 residues. CDR1 and CDR2 (germline): SGDLS, YYNGEE. Trimming removed 3 bases from V and 4 bases from J, with 13 bases in between. CDR3 coding DNA: TGTGCCAGCAGCGGTGAGGGGGGCGGAGAGACCCAGTACTTC. As protein: CASSGEGGGETQYF.

The chain uses TRBV9 and TRBJ1-6; perhaps TRBD1 as D (6 bases). The V gene lost 4 bases and the J gene lost 0 bases, with 14 bases spanning the gap. CDR3 size: 17 residues. CDR1 and CDR2 from the germline V gene are SGDLS and YYNGEE. CDR3: CASSPGVSSSYNSPLHF. In DNA, the CDR3 is TGTGCCAGCAGCCCAGGGGTCTCGAGCTCCTATAATTCACCCCTCCACTTT. Using reference TRBV9 and TRBJ1-6 for the parts outside the CDR3, the full variable domain is DSGVTQTPKHLITATGQRVTLRCSPRSGDLSVYWYQQSLDQGLQFLIQYYNGEERAKGNILERFSAQQFPDLHSELNLSSLELGDSALYFCASSPGVSSSYNSPLHFGNGTRLTVT.

This chain connects TRBV21-1 to TRBJ2-5; the table calls TRBD1, which could not be checked here. TRBV21-1 represents a pseudogene. This CDR3 is built from 18 residues. CDR3 in DNA: TGTGCCAGCAGCAAAGCCCCCCCAGGGACAGGGCTTGCAGAGACCCAGTACTTC. Its protein is CASSKAPPGTGLAETQYF.

This clonotype showed up many times. The chain couples TRBV28 to TRBJ2-7; D is unclear. V was pared by 7 bases and J by 7 bases, with 11 bases between. The CDR3 spans 11 residues. Germline V CDR1 and CDR2: MDHEN, SYDVKM. In DNA form, the CDR3 reads TGTGCCAGCAAAGGGCCTCGAGAGCAGTACTTC. This translates into CASKGPREQYF.

This clonotype was seen repeatedly, ten times or more. The genes are TRBV2 and TRBJ2-3; D is tentatively TRBD1 or TRBD2 (5 bases each). There are 12 residues in the CDR3. V was trimmed by 8 bases and J by 2 bases, leaving 8 bases between them. The germline V gene encodes CDR1 SNHLY and CDR2 FYNNEI. CDR3 sequence reads: CASGGDTDTQYF. In DNA form, the CDR3 reads TGTGCCAGCGGGGGTGACACAGATACGCAGTATTTT.

The chain is built from TRBV28 and TRBJ1-2; 9 bases align to TRBD1. CDR1 and CDR2 (germline): MDHEN, SYDVKM. The CDR3 extends over 16 amino acids. V lost 7 bases, J lost 5 bases, and 14 bases stayed unmatched. The CDR3 here is CASTPGSRTGAYGYTF. DNA of the CDR3: TGTGCCAGCACCCCCGGCTCCCGGACAGGGGCGTATGGCTACACCTTC.

This clonotype was counted at least ten times. The rearrangement uses TRBV10-2 and TRBJ1-1; D gene unclear. The CDR3 covers 13 residues. Germline values: CDR1 WSHSY, CDR2 SAAADI. V was cut by 5 bases and J by 4 bases, with 11 bases left in between. Here the CDR3 reads CASSTKPPTEAFF. As DNA, the CDR3 is TGCGCCAGCAGTACGAAACCCCCCACTGAAGCTTTCTTT.

This clonotype occurred a few times. The rearrangement joins TRBV12-3 or TRBV12-4 to TRBJ2-1; 9 positions match TRBD2. After removal of 3 bases from V and 7 bases from J, the junction contained 7 bases not matched to a gene. The CDR3 loop spans 15 amino acids. DNA of the CDR3: TGTGCCAGCAGTTTTTTGCGGGGGGGCCTTAATGAGCAGTTCTTC. This encodes CASSFLRGGLNEQFF.

The chain carries TRBV12-3 or TRBV12-4 and TRBJ2-7, with 10 positions matching TRBD1. This CDR3 region has 15 residues. V shed 4 bases, J shed 7 bases, and the junction held 10 bases outside the gene matches. The CDR3, as DNA: TGTGCCAGCAGTTCGACGGGACAGGGGCACTTTGAGCAGTACTTC. Its translation is CASSSTGQGHFEQYF.

This clonotype has more than one count but fewer than ten. In DNA, the CDR3 is TGCGCCAGCAGCTCGGACGGCCAGGGGTCACCCCTCCACTTT. Its protein product is CASSSDGQGSPLHF. The chain uses TRBV5-1 and TRBJ1-6, with D maybe TRBD1 (6 bases). In germline, CDR1 is SGHRS, CDR2 YFSETQ. This CDR3 has 14 residues. The germline V and J ends were trimmed by 3 bases and 10 bases, with 14 bases remaining between them.